This T cell receptor (beta chain) originates from a study of blood T cell repertoires in COVID-19. About the research overall: The samples span acute and convalescent COVID-19 from the United States, Italy and Spain. T cells, B-cell-depleted T cells, or PBMCs supplied cDNA or gDNA.

In the original analysis: Nucleated cell number was recorded as an estimate derived from reference gene primer amplification. The assay was immunoSEQ multiplex PCR, and TCRdb's table has in-frame clones only and misses some. V, J and clone size derive from that table, while D and trimming were established from the DNA sequence. The sample holds under 300,000 clones, 75% to 90% seen once. Trimming took 11 bases from V and 5 from J; bases not matched to a gene: 7. Germline loops: CDR1 ENHRY, CDR2 SYGVKD. The CDR3 covers 12 residues. The material sequenced was peripheral blood. The rearrangement uses TRBV10-3 and TRBJ1-2; 8 bases match TRBD1. The clonotype comes from a woman aged 35 to 49 with acute or convalescent COVID-19. CDR3 coding DNA: TGTGCCGCGACAGGGGCTGAGTATGGCTACACCTTC. Its translation is CAATGAEYGYTF.